Reported below is one T cell receptor beta chain. The repertoire was sequenced with immunoSEQ multiplex PCR; TCRdb's copy has only in-frame clones and lacks some. The sample yields about 210,000 clones, about 88% seen once. This sample stems from a study of blood T cell repertoires in COVID-19. Material: peripheral blood. This receptor was identified in a man aged 55 to 69 with acute or convalescent COVID-19.

CDR3 region: CASSSRSGVNQPQHF. The CDR3 DNA reads as TGTGCCAGCAGCTCCCGTTCGGGGGTCAATCAGCCCCAGCATTTT. V gene TRBV7-6 combines with J gene TRBJ1-5; D perhaps matches TRBD1 (5 bases). The length of the CDR3 is 15 residues. V dropped 4 bases and J dropped 3 bases, with 13 bases sitting between them. Germline V gene data show CDR1 as SGHVS and CDR2 as FNYEAQ.